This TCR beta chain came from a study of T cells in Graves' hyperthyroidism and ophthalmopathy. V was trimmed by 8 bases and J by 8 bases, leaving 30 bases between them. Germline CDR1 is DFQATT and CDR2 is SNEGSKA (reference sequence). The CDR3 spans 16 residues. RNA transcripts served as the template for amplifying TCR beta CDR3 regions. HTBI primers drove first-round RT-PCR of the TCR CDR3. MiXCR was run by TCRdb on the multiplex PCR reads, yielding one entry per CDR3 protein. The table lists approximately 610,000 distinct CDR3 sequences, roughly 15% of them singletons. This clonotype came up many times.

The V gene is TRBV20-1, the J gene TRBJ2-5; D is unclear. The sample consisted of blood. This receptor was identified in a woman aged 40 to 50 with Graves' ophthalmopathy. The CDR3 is CSLTSVAEIVKRTQYF. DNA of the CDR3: TGCAGTTTGACCTCAGTGGCGGAAATAGTCAAGAGAACCCAGTACTTC.